The 20 T cell receptor beta chains listed next were all sequenced from one sample in a study of regulatory T cells in long-lasting Graves disease. The time point was: newly diagnosed GD, antithyroid drugs for less than 3 months. Researchers made the TCR library from RNA that was extracted from PBMCs. Arm-PCR of CDR3 regions with iRepertoire HTBI primers generated TCR beta libraries. TCRdb used MiXCR to reprocess the multiplex PCR reads, holding one entry per CDR3 protein. The sample shows 400,000 to 500,000 distinct CDR3 sequences, around 16% of them seen only once. The data also belong to a second study, concerning T cells in Graves' hyperthyroidism and ophthalmopathy.

Sequenced material: peripheral blood mononuclear cells (PBMCs), taken at new diagnosis, from a patient treated with antithyroid drugs. These receptors were collected from a middle-aged woman with Graves disease.

This clonotype was seen many times. The chain carries TRBV3-1 and TRBJ1-1, with 10 positions matching TRBD1. Per germline, CDR1 LGHDT and CDR2 YNNKEL (reference sequence). The CDR3 runs 13 residues. The V and J ends lost 4 bases and 9 bases, in that order; junction bases with no gene match: 5. The CDR3 region is CASSPPGQGKAFF. CDR3 nucleotides: TGTGCCAGCAGCCCCCCGGGACAGGGGAAAGCTTTCTTT.

This clonotype was counted many times. The gene calls are TRBV10-3 and TRBJ2-2, with D maybe TRBD1 (6 bases). Germline assignment: CDR1 ENHRY and CDR2 SYGVKD. V lost 6 bases to trimming and J lost 4 bases, with 15 bases between them. This CDR3 is 15 amino acids long. The DNA for the CDR3 is TGTGCCATCAGCCGGGACACCGCGGGCACCGGGGAGCTGTTTTTT. This translates into CAISRDTAGTGELFF.

This clonotype was seen a single time. A much larger clone differs by one base, so this may be a read error. V is TRBV24-1 and J is TRBJ1-2; D is undetermined. CDR1 is KGHDR, CDR2 SFDVKD, per germline. The CDR3 runs to 15 residues. Written as DNA, the CDR3 is TGTGCCACCGGTGATCCTAGGACGGGCCTCTATGGCTACACCTTC. This gives the protein CATGDPRTGLYGYTF.

This clonotype was observed a single time. The likely explanation is a read error, given a far larger clone one base away. This sequence joins TRBV6-4 and TRBJ2-5; TRBD2 matches 10 bases. The CDR3 totals 15 residues. CDR1 and CDR2 (germline): MRHNA, SNTAGT. V lost 4 bases to trimming and J lost 5 bases; unmatched junction nucleotides: 7. The CDR3 loop is CASSGLLAGSETQYF. Here the CDR3 DNA reads TGTGCCAGCAGTGGTCTACTAGCGGGAAGTGAGACCCAGTACTTC.

In this sample, this clonotype turned up many times. The V and J genes are TRBV27 and TRBJ2-5, with D tentatively TRBD2 (5 bases). Germline loops: CDR1 MNHEY, CDR2 SMNVEV (reference sequence). V was cut by 4 bases and J by 7 bases, with 19 bases left in between. The CDR3 contains 15 residues. The CDR3 spells CASSSGRRPEGTQYF. The CDR3 bases are TGTGCCAGCAGTTCCGGACGTAGACCTGAGGGGACCCAGTACTTC.

This clonotype was observed many times. The rearrangement uses TRBV24-1 and TRBJ2-5, with a tentative D call TRBD2 (6 bases). Germline V CDR1 and CDR2: KGHDR, SFDVKD. CDR3 length equals 15 residues. The V gene lost 10 bases and the J gene lost 5 bases, with 22 bases spanning the gap. This CDR3 is CATARGENAGETQYF. The CDR3 DNA reads as TGTGCCACGGCCCGCGGGGAAAATGCAGGGGAGACCCAGTACTTC.

In this sample, this clonotype turned up many times. CDR3 DNA sequence: TGTGCCAGCAATCCTCAGGGGGCCACCGGGGAGCTGTTTTTT. It specifies CASNPQGATGELFF. The chain has TRBV7-8 and TRBJ2-2; 8 bases are a match to TRBD1. Germline CDR1 and CDR2: SGHVS and FQNEAQ. Unmatched junction bases numbered 5, after V lost 7 bases and J lost 4 bases. The CDR3 is made up of 14 amino acids. Complete variable domain (other parts from reference TRBV7-8 and TRBJ2-2): GAGVSQSPRYKVAKRGQDVALRCDPISGHVSLFWYQQALGQGPEFLTYFQNEAQLDKSGLPSDRFFAERPEGSVSTLKIQRTQQEDSAVYLCASNPQGATGELFFGEGSRLTVL.

This clonotype was recorded many times. V gene TRBV11-1 combines with J gene TRBJ2-1; weak D call: TRBD1 (6 bases). This CDR3 comprises 17 residues. Trimming removed 4 bases from V and 2 bases from J, with 18 bases in between. Germline V CDR1 and CDR2: SGHAT, FQDESV (reference sequence). The CDR3 sequence is CASSSWTGTNTYNEQFF. The CDR3, as DNA: TGTGCCAGCAGCTCCTGGACCGGGACAAATACCTACAATGAGCAGTTCTTC.

This clonotype was counted a few times. The genes are TRBV7-2 and TRBJ2-4, with D tentatively TRBD1 (5 bases). V shed 1 base and J shed 5 bases, with 6 bases lying between them. There are 13 residues in the CDR3. Germline V CDR1 and CDR2: SGHTA, FQGNSA. The CDR3, as DNA: TGTGCCAGCAGCTTAGGACAGCAAAACATTCAGTACTTC. Residues: CASSLGQQNIQYF.

Turning to this clonotype: A single base is all that separates this from a far larger clone, so a read error is likely. The CDR3: CASSEARQGAAVGEAQYF. CDR3 bases: TGTGCCAGCAGTGAAGCGCGGCAGGGGGCCGCTGTTGGGGAGGCCCAGTACTTC. The rearrangement links TRBV27 to TRBJ2-5; 8 bases agree with TRBD1. In germline, CDR1 is MNHEY, CDR2 SMNVEV (reference sequence). V gave up 5 bases and J gave up 9 bases; unmatched junction bases: 23. The CDR3 is made up of 18 amino acids.

This clonotype has just a few counts. This rearrangement joins TRBV5-4 to TRBJ1-2; 9 bases line up with TRBD1. The CDR3 length is 14 residues. Trimming at V came to 6 bases and at J to 2 bases, leaving 5 bases not matched to a gene. The germline gives CDR1 SGHNT, CDR2 YYREEE (reference sequence). This chain's CDR3 is CASTPGQGNYGYTF. CDR3 DNA sequence: TGTGCCAGCACCCCCGGACAGGGGAACTATGGCTACACCTTC.

This clonotype was observed a handful of times. The chain carries TRBV28 and TRBJ2-7; unclear D gene. Germline CDR1 reads MDHEN; CDR2 reads SYDVKM. Trimming left V 4 bases short and J 6 bases short, with 10 bases between. The CDR3 is 12 residues long. The CDR3 sequence: CASSWARFEQYF. The CDR3 DNA is TGTGCCAGCAGTTGGGCTAGGTTCGAGCAGTACTTC.

This clonotype has at least ten counts. The gene calls are TRBV7-9 and TRBJ2-7; D is unclear. V dropped 3 bases and J dropped 0 bases, with 15 bases sitting between them. CDR3 length: 16 residues. Per germline, CDR1 SEHNR and CDR2 FQNEAQ (reference sequence). Here the CDR3 reads CASSFVVGQSSYEQYF. The CDR3 DNA reads TGTGCCAGCAGCTTCGTCGTTGGGCAGTCCTCCTACGAGCAGTACTTC.

This clonotype was seen repeatedly, ten times or more. The chain carries TRBV20-1 and TRBJ2-7; 13 bases map to TRBD2. This CDR3 has 17 residues. Germline values: CDR1 DFQATT, CDR2 SNEGSKA (reference sequence). After removal of 2 bases from V and 2 bases from J, the junction contained 9 bases not matched to a gene. CDR3 protein: CSARRGTSGIQPYEQYF. The DNA of the CDR3 is TGCAGTGCTAGAAGGGGGACTAGCGGGATCCAGCCCTACGAGCAGTACTTC.

This clonotype was observed at least ten times. The chain has TRBV7-2 and TRBJ1-5; D is ambiguous. V lost 2 bases and J lost 5, with 13 bases in between. In germline, CDR1 is SGHTA, CDR2 FQGNSA. The CDR3 contains 15 residues. For the CDR3, the DNA is TGTGCCAGCAGCTTACGTGGGGTTGAGCATCAGCCCCAGCATTTT. Its translation is CASSLRGVEHQPQHF.

This clonotype was seen repeatedly, ten times or more. This chain connects TRBV10-3 to TRBJ1-6; D perhaps matches TRBD1 (5 bases). Looked up from germline, CDR1 is ENHRY and CDR2 is SYGVKD. CDR3 length: 15 amino acids. V lost 4 bases and J 6 bases, leaving 13 bases between the germline ends. CDR3 DNA: TGTGCCATCAGTGCCTCAGGGACGGGTAATTCACCCCTCCACTTT. As protein: CAISASGTGNSPLHF.

This clonotype was counted only a few times. The V call is TRBV29-1, the J call TRBJ2-1, with a weak D call TRBD2 (6 bases). The CDR3 extends over 13 amino acids. Deletions cut 5 bases from V and 4 bases from J, with 12 bases between. Germline-derived CDR1 and CDR2 are SQVTM and ANQGSEA. CDR3 in amino acids: CSVPVGSYNEQFF. CDR3 sequence (DNA): TGCAGCGTTCCTGTCGGGAGTTACAATGAGCAGTTCTTC.

Ten or more counts support this clonotype. The V call is TRBV12-5, the J call TRBJ2-7, with D possibly matching TRBD1 (6 bases). The CDR3 runs to 12 residues. Trimming took off 3 bases at V and 6 bases at J, with 9 bases between the two ends. The germline V gene encodes CDR1 LGHNT and CDR2 FRNRAP. For the CDR3, the DNA is TGTGCTAGTGGTTTCAGGGGTGGCGAGCAGTACTTC. Translation gives CASGFRGGEQYF.

The gene calls are TRBV25-1 and TRBJ1-3; weak D call: TRBD1 (5 bases). CDR1 is MGHDK and CDR2 is SYGVNS in the germline V gene. The CDR3 totals 15 residues. Trimming pared 7 bases from V and 0 bases from J, leaving 13 bases between. CDR3 sequence reads: CASTPDTYSGNTIYF. The CDR3 region has the DNA TGTGCCAGCACCCCGGACACATACTCTGGAAACACCATATATTTT.

This rearrangement joins TRBV9 to TRBJ2-7; 8 bases agree with TRBD1. Germline CDR1 reads SGDLS; CDR2 reads YYNGEE. CDR3 length: 14 residues. V lost 0 bases and J lost 3; bases outside the gene matches: 2. CDR3: CASSVGDRNYEQYF. The CDR3 coding sequence is TGTGCCAGCAGCGTAGGGGACAGGAACTACGAGCAGTACTTC.